What follows are 12 T cell receptor beta chains derived from one specimen sequenced in a study of graft-versus-host responses after intestinal transplantation. Sequencing used immunoSEQ multiplex PCR; TCRdb keeps in-frame clones, though not all of them. The data contain tens of thousands of clones, 91% of them singletons. The antigens for these receptors are not known. The material sequenced was unstimulated CD4+ T cells sorted from spleen or lymph node cells, taken before intestinal transplant. The origin of the receptors is a human donor who received an intestinal transplant.

This chain uses TRBV19 with TRBJ1-6; perhaps TRBD1 as D (6 bases). The CDR3 is 13 residues long. Trimming pared 10 bases from V and 10 bases from J, leaving 17 bases between. Germline V lookup: CDR1 LNHDA, CDR2 SQIVND (reference sequence). The DNA for the CDR3 is TGTGCCACCTCGGTTTCAGGGGAATCACCCCTCCACTTT. Amino acids: CATSVSGESPLHF.

As DNA, the CDR3 is TGTGCCAGCAGCTTAGTTCCGTTTCTGGGCTACACCTTC. Its translation is CASSLVPFLGYTF. This sequence joins TRBV7-9 and TRBJ1-2, with D unresolved. The V gene lost 1 base and the J gene lost 8 bases, with 11 bases spanning the gap. Germline V gives CDR1 SEHNR, CDR2 FQNEAQ (reference sequence). This CDR3 has 13 residues.

The chain couples TRBV11-2 to TRBJ2-3; 7 positions agree with TRBD1. V dropped 2 bases and J dropped 3; count of bases not matched to a gene: 11. The CDR3 length is 17 residues. Germline V gene data show CDR1 as SGHAT and CDR2 as FQNNGV. The CDR3: CASSLFNRGLLTDTQYF. As DNA, the CDR3 is TGTGCCAGCAGCTTATTCAATAGGGGGCTGCTGACAGATACGCAGTATTTT.

V gene TRBV27 combines with J gene TRBJ2-7; 9 nucleotides align to TRBD2. J gave up 5 bases and V 6 bases, and 5 bases lay outside the gene matches. The CDR3 has 13 residues. Germline lookup yields CDR1 MNHEY and CDR2 SMNVEV (reference sequence). The CDR3 DNA is TGTGCCAGCAGCTTCGGGACTAGCCACGAGCAGTACTTC. Protein: CASSFGTSHEQYF.

The CDR3, as DNA: TGTGCCAGCAGCGTCGAAGGAGCGGGGGGATACACCGGGGAGCTGTTTTTT. Its protein product is CASSVEGAGGYTGELFF. The rearrangement links TRBV9 to TRBJ2-2; 9 bases map to TRBD2. Germline V lookup: CDR1 SGDLS, CDR2 YYNGEE. Trimming removed 2 bases from V and 3 bases from J; junction bases left unmatched: 8. The CDR3 is 17 amino acids.

V is TRBV6-5 and J is TRBJ2-1; tentatively, D is TRBD1 (6 bases). CDR1 and CDR2 from the germline V gene are MNHEY and SVGAGI. The CDR3 contains 15 residues. V was cut by 2 bases and J by 2 bases, with 10 bases left in between. The CDR3 protein is CASSYDQGTYNEQFF. The CDR3 nucleotides are TGTGCCAGCAGTTACGATCAGGGGACCTACAATGAGCAGTTCTTC.

The chain couples TRBV7-2 to TRBJ1-6; D is undetermined. Trimming pared 1 base from V and 0 bases from J, leaving 10 bases between. This CDR3 spans 17 amino acids. Germline V gene data show CDR1 as SGHTA and CDR2 as FQGNSA. The CDR3 sequence is CASSLDSSSSYNSPLHF. The CDR3 DNA sequence: TGTGCCAGCAGCTTAGACAGTTCGAGCTCCTATAATTCACCCCTCCACTTT. Full variable domain (outside the CDR3, taken from reference TRBV7-2 and TRBJ1-6): GAGVSQSPSNKVTEKGKDVELRCDPISGHTALYWYRQSLGQGLEFLIYFQGNSAPDKSGLPSDRFSAERTGGSVSTLTIQRTQQEDSAVYLCASSLDSSSSYNSPLHFGNGTRLTVT.

Details on this clone: Germline and junction disagree at one end, which may indicate a read error. The gene calls are TRBV5-1 and TRBJ2-2; a weak D match, TRBD2 (6 bases). Looked up from germline, CDR1 is SGHRS and CDR2 is YFSETQ. The CDR3 is 14 amino acids. Here the CDR3 reads CTSSPGTNTGELFF. The CDR3 coding sequence is TGCACCAGCAGCCCAGGGACTAACACCGGGGAGCTGTTTTTT.

This clone was counted a few times. J is TRBJ1-6 and V is TRBV6-1; possibly TRBD1 for D (5 bases). Germline V gives CDR1 MNHNS, CDR2 SASEGT. There are 15 residues in the CDR3. The germline V and J ends were trimmed by 2 bases and 9 bases, with 14 bases remaining between them. The chain's CDR3 is CASSELGGISSPLHF. Here the CDR3 DNA reads TGTGCCAGCAGTGAACTGGGGGGGATCAGTTCACCCCTCCACTTT.

A word on this clone: The sample holds other DNA sequences that translate to the same CDR3. The rearrangement uses TRBV7-2 and TRBJ1-2; a weak D match, TRBD1 (5 bases). CDR3 length equals 13 residues. Germline loops: CDR1 SGHTA, CDR2 FQGNSA. Trimming removed 3 bases at V and 8 bases at J, with 13 bases between. The CDR3 DNA reads TGTGCCAGCAGCTTGAGGCAGGGTAACGGCTACACCTTC. Translating it yields CASSLRQGNGYTF.

This sequence joins TRBV19 and TRBJ2-1; tentative D call: TRBD2 (7 bases). Trimming cost V 9 bases and J 7 bases, with 16 bases left between them. The CDR3 runs to 13 residues. The germline gives CDR1 LNHDA, CDR2 SQIVND (reference sequence). The CDR3 region has the DNA TGTGCCAGCTCCATGGGGGGGCCGAATGAGCAGTTCTTC. Translated, it gives CASSMGGPNEQFF. The full variable domain, with the rest looked up from reference TRBV19 and TRBJ2-1, is DGGITQSPKYLFRKEGQNVTLSCEQNLNHDAMYWYRQDPGQGLRLIYYSQIVNDFQKGDIAEGYSVSREKKESFPLTVTSAQKNPTAFYLCASSMGGPNEQFFGPGTRLTVL.

This rearrangement joins TRBV6-6 to TRBJ2-7, with a tentative D call TRBD2 (5 bases). This CDR3 region has 13 residues. Trimming removed 5 bases from V and 1 base from J, with 9 bases in between. Per germline, CDR1 MNHNY and CDR2 SVGAGI (reference sequence). The CDR3 spells CASSHGVSYEQYF. In nucleotides, the CDR3 is TGTGCCAGCAGTCACGGGGTTTCCTACGAGCAGTACTTC.